The subject of this entry is one T cell receptor beta chain. Assay used: immunoSEQ multiplex PCR; TCRdb lists only in-frame clones, some missing. The sample has about 210,000 clones, around 92% seen once. These data originate in a study of blood T cell repertoires in COVID-19. Study details: Acute and convalescent COVID-19 specimens originated in the United States, Italy and Spain.

The CDR3 totals 16 residues. Germline assignment: CDR1 SGHVS and CDR2 FQNEAQ. V shed 4 bases and J shed 0 bases, with 10 bases lying between them. The chain has TRBV7-8 and TRBJ1-6; perhaps TRBD1 as D (5 bases). Sequences were obtained from peripheral blood. The clonotype originates from a man between 25 and 39 years old with acute or convalescent COVID-19. CDR3 sequence (DNA): TGTGCCAGCAGCTCCAGGGAGGTCTCCTATAATTCACCCCTCCACTTT. Its protein is CASSSREVSYNSPLHF.